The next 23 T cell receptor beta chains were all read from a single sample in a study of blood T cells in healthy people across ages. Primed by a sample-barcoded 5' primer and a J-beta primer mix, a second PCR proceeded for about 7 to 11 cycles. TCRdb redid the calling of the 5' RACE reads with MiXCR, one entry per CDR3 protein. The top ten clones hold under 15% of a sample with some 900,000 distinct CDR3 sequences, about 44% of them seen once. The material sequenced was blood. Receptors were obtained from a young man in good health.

CDR3 loop: CASSPSGGLSSYEQYF. Written as DNA, the CDR3 is TGTGCCAGCAGTCCTAGCGGGGGCCTCAGCTCCTACGAGCAGTACTTC. The J gene is TRBJ2-7, the V gene TRBV4-2; 10 positions agree with TRBD2. J gave up 0 bases and V 6 bases, and 8 bases lay outside the gene matches. Germline CDR1 is LGHNA and CDR2 is YNFKEQ. CDR3 size: 16 residues.

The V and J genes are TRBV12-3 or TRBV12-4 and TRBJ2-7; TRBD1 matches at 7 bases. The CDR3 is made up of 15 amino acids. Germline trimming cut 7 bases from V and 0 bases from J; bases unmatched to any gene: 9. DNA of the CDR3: TGTGCCAGCAAACCGGGACAGATAATCTCCTACGAGCAGTACTTC. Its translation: CASKPGQIISYEQYF.

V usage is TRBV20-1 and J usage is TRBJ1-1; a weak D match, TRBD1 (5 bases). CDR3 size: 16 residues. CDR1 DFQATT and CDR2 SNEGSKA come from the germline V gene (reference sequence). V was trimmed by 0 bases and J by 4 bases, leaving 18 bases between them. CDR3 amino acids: CSARDAVGRRGTEAFF. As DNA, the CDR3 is TGCAGTGCTAGAGATGCCGTTGGGAGGAGGGGCACTGAAGCTTTCTTT.

The CDR3 DNA reads TGTGCCAGCAGTAAACAGGTTAACGAGCAGTACTTC. It specifies CASSKQVNEQYF. The chain is built from TRBV28 and TRBJ2-4; a weak D match, TRBD1 (5 bases). The J call may be in error: the DNA end matches TRBJ2-7 better. The germline gives CDR1 MDHEN, CDR2 SYDVKM. The CDR3 extends over 12 amino acids.

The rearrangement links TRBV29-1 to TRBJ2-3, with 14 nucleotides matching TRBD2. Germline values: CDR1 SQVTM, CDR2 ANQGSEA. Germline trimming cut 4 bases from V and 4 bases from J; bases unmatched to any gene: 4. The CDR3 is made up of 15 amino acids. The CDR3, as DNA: TGCAGCGTTGGGCCGACTAGCGGGAGGGCAGATACGCAGTATTTT. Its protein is CSVGPTSGRADTQYF.

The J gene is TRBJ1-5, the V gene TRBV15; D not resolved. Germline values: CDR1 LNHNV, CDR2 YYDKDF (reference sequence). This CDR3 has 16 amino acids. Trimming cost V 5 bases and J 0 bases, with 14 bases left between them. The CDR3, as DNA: TGTGCCACCAGCCCCGAGGGTGGGTATAGCAATCAGCCCCAGCATTTT. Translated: CATSPEGGYSNQPQHF.

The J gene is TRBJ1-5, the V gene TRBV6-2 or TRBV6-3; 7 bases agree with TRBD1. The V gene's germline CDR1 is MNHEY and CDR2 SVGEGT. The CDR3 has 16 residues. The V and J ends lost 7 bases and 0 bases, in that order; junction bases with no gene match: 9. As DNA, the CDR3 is TGTGCCAGCATTCAGGGGGACAGAATTAGCAATCAGCCCCAGCATTTT. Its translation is CASIQGDRISNQPQHF.

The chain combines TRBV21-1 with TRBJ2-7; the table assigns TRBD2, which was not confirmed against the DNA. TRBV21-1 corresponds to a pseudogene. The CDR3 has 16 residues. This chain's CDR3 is CASSKGDLTLSYEQYF. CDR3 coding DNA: TGTGCCAGCAGCAAGGGGGACTTGACCCTCTCCTACGAGCAGTACTTC.

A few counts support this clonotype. CDR3 protein: CASSFPGQGHEQYF. CDR3 nucleotides: TGTGCCAGCAGTTTCCCCGGACAGGGCCACGAGCAGTACTTC. The rearrangement uses TRBV6-5 and TRBJ2-7, with TRBD1 matching over 8 bases. V lost 4 bases to trimming and J lost 5 bases; unmatched junction nucleotides: 7. Germline CDR1 and CDR2: MNHEY and SVGAGI. CDR3 length: 14 residues.

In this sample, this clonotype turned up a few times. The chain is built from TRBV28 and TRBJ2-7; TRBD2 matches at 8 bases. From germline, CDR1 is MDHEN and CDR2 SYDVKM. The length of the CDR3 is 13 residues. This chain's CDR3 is CGSSGPSSYEQYF. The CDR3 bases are TGTGGTTCTAGCGGGCCCTCTTCCTACGAGCAGTACTTC.

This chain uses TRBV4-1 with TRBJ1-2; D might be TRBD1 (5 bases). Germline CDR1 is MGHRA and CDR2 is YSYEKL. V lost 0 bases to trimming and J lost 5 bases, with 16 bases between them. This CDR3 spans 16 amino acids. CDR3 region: CASSQEQQGLRYGYTF. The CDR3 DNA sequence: TGCGCCAGCAGCCAAGAACAGCAGGGCCTAAGGTATGGCTACACCTTC.

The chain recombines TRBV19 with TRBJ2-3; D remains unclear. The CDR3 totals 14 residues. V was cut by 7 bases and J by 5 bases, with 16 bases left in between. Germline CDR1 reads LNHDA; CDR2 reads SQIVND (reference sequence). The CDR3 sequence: CASTNTRIIDTQYF. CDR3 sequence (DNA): TGTGCCAGTACCAATACCCGGATCATAGATACGCAGTATTTT.

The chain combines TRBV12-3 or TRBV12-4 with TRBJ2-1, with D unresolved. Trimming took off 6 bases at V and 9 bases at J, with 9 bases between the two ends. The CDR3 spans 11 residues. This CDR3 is CASSLLSEQFF. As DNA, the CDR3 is TGTGCCAGCAGCCTACTTAGTGAGCAGTTCTTC.

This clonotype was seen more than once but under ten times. The CDR3 protein is CASSQGFNRPYEQYF. In nucleotides, the CDR3 is TGTGCCAGCAGCCAGGGCTTCAACAGACCCTACGAGCAGTACTTC. The J gene is TRBJ2-7, the V gene TRBV7-2; D might be TRBD1 (5 bases). V lost 5 bases, J lost 2 bases, and 16 bases lay in between. This CDR3 comprises 15 residues. The germline V gene has CDR1 SGHTA and CDR2 FQGNSA.

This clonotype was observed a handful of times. The CDR3 loop is CASSTGIDQPQHF. Written as DNA, the CDR3 is TGTGCCAGCAGCACAGGAATCGATCAGCCCCAGCATTTT. The chain combines TRBV27 with TRBJ1-5; D possibly corresponds to TRBD1 (5 bases). CDR1 and CDR2 from the germline V gene are MNHEY and SMNVEV (reference sequence). Trimming took off 6 bases at V and 5 bases at J, with 11 bases between the two ends. The CDR3 is 13 residues long.

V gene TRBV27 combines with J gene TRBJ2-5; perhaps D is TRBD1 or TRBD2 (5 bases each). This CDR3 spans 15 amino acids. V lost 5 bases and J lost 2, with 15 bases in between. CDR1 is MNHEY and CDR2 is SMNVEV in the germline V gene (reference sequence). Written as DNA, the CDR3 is TGTGCCAGCAGTAACACGAACGGGGCACAAGAGACCCAGTACTTC. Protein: CASSNTNGAQETQYF.

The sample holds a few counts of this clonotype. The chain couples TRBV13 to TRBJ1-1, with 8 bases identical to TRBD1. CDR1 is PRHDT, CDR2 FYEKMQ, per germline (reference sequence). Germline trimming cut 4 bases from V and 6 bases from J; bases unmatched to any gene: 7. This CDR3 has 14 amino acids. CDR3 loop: CASSSGTGGAEAFF. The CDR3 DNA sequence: TGTGCCAGCAGCTCAGGGACAGGTGGCGCTGAAGCTTTCTTT.

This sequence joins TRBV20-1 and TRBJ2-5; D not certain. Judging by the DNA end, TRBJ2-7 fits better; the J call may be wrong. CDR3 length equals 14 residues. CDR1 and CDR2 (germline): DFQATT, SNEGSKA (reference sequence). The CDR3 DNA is TGCAGTGCCACAAAGCCGACTTCCCCCTACGAGCAGTACTTC. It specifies CSATKPTSPYEQYF.

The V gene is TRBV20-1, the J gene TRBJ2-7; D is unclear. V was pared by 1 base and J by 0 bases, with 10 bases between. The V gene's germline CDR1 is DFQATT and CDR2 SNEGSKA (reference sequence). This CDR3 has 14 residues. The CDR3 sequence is CSARARPSSYEQYF. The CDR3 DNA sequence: TGCAGTGCTAGAGCCCGGCCCAGCTCCTACGAGCAGTACTTC.

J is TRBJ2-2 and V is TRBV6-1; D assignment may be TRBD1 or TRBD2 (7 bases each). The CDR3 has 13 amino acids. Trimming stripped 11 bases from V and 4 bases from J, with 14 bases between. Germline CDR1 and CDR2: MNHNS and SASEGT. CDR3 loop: CAAAGTVTGELFF. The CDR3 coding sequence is TGTGCCGCAGCGGGGACAGTCACCGGGGAGCTGTTTTTT.

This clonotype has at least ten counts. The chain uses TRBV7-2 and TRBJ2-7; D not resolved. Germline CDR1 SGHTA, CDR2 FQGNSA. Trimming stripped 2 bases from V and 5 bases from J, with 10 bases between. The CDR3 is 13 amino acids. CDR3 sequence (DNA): TGTGCCAGCAGCTTACCAGGAGCCGACGAGCAGTACTTC. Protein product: CASSLPGADEQYF.

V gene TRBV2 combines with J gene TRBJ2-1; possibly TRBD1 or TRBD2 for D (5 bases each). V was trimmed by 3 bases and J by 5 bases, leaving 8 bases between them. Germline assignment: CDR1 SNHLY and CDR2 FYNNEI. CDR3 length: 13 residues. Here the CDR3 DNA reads TGTGCCAGCAGTGAGTTGGGGGACAATGAGCAGTTCTTC. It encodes CASSELGDNEQFF.

CDR3 sequence (DNA): TGCGCCAGCAGCGTGGGACACTATAGCTCCTACGAGCAGTACTTC. It encodes CASSVGHYSSYEQYF. The chain couples TRBV5-1 to TRBJ2-7, with D possibly TRBD1 on 6 matching bases. Germline V CDR1 and CDR2: SGHRS, YFSETQ. The V and J ends lost 4 bases and 0 bases respectively, with 14 bases between them. CDR3 length: 15 residues. Supplemented by reference TRBV5-1 and TRBJ2-7, the full variable domain reads KAGVTQTPRYLIKTRGQQVTLSCSPISGHRSVSWYQQTPGQGLQFLFEYFSETQRNKGNFPGRFSGRQFSNSRSEMNVSTLELGDSALYLCASSVGHYSSYEQYFGPGTRLTVT.